Following are 23 T cell receptor beta chains from one sample sequenced in a study of CXCR3-negative and CXCR3-positive naive CD8 T cells (dated by TCRdb to between 2019 and 2020). The data were produced on a NextSeq 550. The Human TCR Profiling Kit (MiLaboratory) was used to make UMI-labeled 5' RACE TRB cDNA libraries. TCRdb reprocessed the reads, reporting each CDR3 protein sequence once and no DNA. The sample's records list over 100,000 distinct CDR3 sequences. The ten top clones hold around 0.27% of the sample. The sequencing sample was made of naive CXCR3- CD8+ T cells from blood. The sample's cell subset or site label, in plain terms: CD45RO-CCR7+CD27+CD95- naive CD8+ T cells lacking CXCR3 (TNR3-). The receptor set was obtained from a human donor in good health. Some clones in this sample may be carry-over from other donors' samples.

The chain couples TRBV9 to TRBJ2-5; TCRdb names TRBD2, which stays unverified in the absence of DNA. This CDR3 is built from 13 residues. Germline V CDR1 and CDR2: SGDLS, YYNGEE. The CDR3 loop reads CASSGDSQETQYF.

The rearrangement joins TRBV28 to TRBJ2-1; TCRdb returns TRBD1, unconfirmable since there is no DNA. This CDR3 is 12 amino acids long. The germline CDR1 and CDR2 sequences are MDHEN and SYDVKM. CDR3 sequence: CASSPDSNEQFF.

This chain joins TRBV4-2 and TRBJ1-5. The CDR3 has 19 residues. The V gene's germline CDR1 is LGHNA and CDR2 YNFKEQ. This chain's CDR3 is CASSQDGGRMAGYNQPQHF.

J is TRBJ2-1 and V is TRBV20-1; the TCRdb call, TRBD2, lacks DNA for checking. This CDR3 is 19 amino acids long. The germline V gene encodes CDR1 DFQATT and CDR2 SNEGSKA (reference sequence). The CDR3 spells CSARDPRAGAGWSYNEQFF.

The chain joins TRBV10-3 to TRBJ2-7; TCRdb returns TRBD2, unconfirmable since there is no DNA. The length of the CDR3 is 18 residues. The germline V gene has CDR1 ENHRY and CDR2 SYGVKD. The CDR3 reads CAIRSYPGTSNSSYEQYF.

The chain joins TRBV7-6 to TRBJ2-2. CDR3 length equals 15 residues. Germline V gives CDR1 SGHVS, CDR2 FNYEAQ. This CDR3 is CASSFSRADTGELFF.

This rearrangement joins TRBV7-8 to TRBJ2-7; TCRdb selects TRBD1, and the lack of DNA leaves this call unchecked. The CDR3 consists of 15 residues. The germline V gene has CDR1 SGHVS and CDR2 FQNEAQ. The CDR3 here is CASTQDRAATYEQYF.

The CDR3 region is CASSRLTSVGGRGDEQFF. This chain connects TRBV4-1 to TRBJ2-1; TCRdb outputs TRBD2, but without DNA this stays unchecked. CDR1 is MGHRA, CDR2 YSYEKL, per germline. This CDR3 has 18 residues.

V gene TRBV29-1 combines with J gene TRBJ2-2; TCRdb calls TRBD1, which cannot be checked without DNA. Per the germline V gene, CDR1 is SQVTM and CDR2 is ANQGSEA. This CDR3 is 12 amino acids long. The CDR3 protein is CSATTGPGELFF.

This chain joins TRBV29-1 and TRBJ2-1; TCRdb's assignment of TRBD1 cannot be checked, as there is no DNA. Germline loops: CDR1 SQVTM, CDR2 ANQGSEA. The CDR3 has 13 amino acids. CDR3 sequence reads: CSVRDSPLDEQFF.

The V call is TRBV27, the J call TRBJ1-5; lacking DNA, the TRBD1 call made by TCRdb goes unchecked. This CDR3 has 14 amino acids. CDR1 and CDR2 (germline): MNHEY, SMNVEV (reference sequence). The CDR3 loop is CASRLQGVGQPQHF.

This sequence joins TRBV4-3 and TRBJ1-2; no DNA is available, so the TRBD1 call from TCRdb remains unchecked. Germline values: CDR1 LGHNA, CDR2 YSLEER. This CDR3 region has 20 residues. CDR3 in amino acids: CASSQDARTAGGARSYGYTF.

The J gene is TRBJ2-1, the V gene TRBV12-3 or TRBV12-4; there is no DNA to check the TCRdb D call of TRBD2. The CDR3 spans 16 residues. The CDR3 spells CASSLASGVSYNEQFF.

V usage is TRBV3-1 and J usage is TRBJ2-5; TCRdb picks TRBD2, but there is no DNA to check that call. The CDR3 sequence is 12 residues long. Germline CDR1 and CDR2: LGHDT and YNNKEL (reference sequence). The CDR3 sequence: CASRAEGETQYF.

This chain connects TRBV18 to TRBJ2-4. Germline lookup yields CDR1 KGHSH and CDR2 LQKENI. The length of the CDR3 is 12 residues. The CDR3 sequence: CASSPGGNIQYF.

The chain combines TRBV14 with TRBJ2-1; the D call of TRBD1 rests on TCRdb alone, since no DNA is present to check it. Germline V gene sequence: CDR1 SGHDN, CDR2 FVKESK. The CDR3 runs 14 residues. CDR3 amino acids: CASSQGTGYNEQFF.

The chain combines TRBV20-1 with TRBJ2-1; TCRdb proposes TRBD1, but this gene call is untestable without DNA. The CDR3 is 15 amino acids. CDR1 is DFQATT and CDR2 is SNEGSKA in the germline V gene (reference sequence). CDR3 sequence: CSASGGWGFYNEQFF.

The V call is TRBV28, the J call TRBJ2-1; with no DNA, the TCRdb D assignment of TRBD1 cannot be verified. CDR3 length equals 17 residues. Per the germline V gene, CDR1 is MDHEN and CDR2 is SYDVKM. The CDR3 protein is CASSRSGREQPYNEQFF. Full variable domain (rest looked up from reference TRBV28 and TRBJ2-1): DVKVTQSSRYLVKRTGEKVFLECVQDMDHENMFWYRQDPGLGLRLIYFSYDVKMKEKGDIPEGYSVSREKKERFSLILESASTNQTSMYLCASSRSGREQPYNEQFFGPGTRLTVL.

CDR3 sequence: CSARDQGGQGLYEQYF. The chain carries TRBV20-1 and TRBJ2-7; the D call of TRBD1 rests on TCRdb alone, since no DNA is present to check it. Germline CDR1 and CDR2: DFQATT and SNEGSKA (reference sequence). This CDR3 is 16 amino acids long.

This chain links TRBV5-1 with TRBJ2-3. From germline, CDR1 is SGHRS and CDR2 YFSETQ. The CDR3 length is 15 residues. CDR3 amino acids: CASSLGSLTADTQYF.

V is TRBV7-2 and J is TRBJ2-5. Germline V gene data show CDR1 as SGHTA and CDR2 as FQGNSA. The CDR3 has 14 residues. Here the CDR3 reads CASSLVRYQETQYF. Combining the CDR3 with reference TRBV7-2 and TRBJ2-5 gives the whole variable domain GAGVSQSPSNKVTEKGKDVELRCDPISGHTALYWYRQSLGQGLEFLIYFQGNSAPDKSGLPSDRFSAERTGGSVSTLTIQRTQQEDSAVYLCASSLVRYQETQYFGPGTRLLVL.

This chain joins TRBV20-1 and TRBJ1-1. Germline V gene sequence: CDR1 DFQATT, CDR2 SNEGSKA (reference sequence). The CDR3 covers 14 residues. The CDR3 here is CSARDLRGINEAFF.

V is TRBV11-1 and J is TRBJ2-5; the D call of TRBD2 rests on TCRdb alone, since no DNA is present to check it. This CDR3 is built from 15 residues. Germline loops: CDR1 SGHAT, CDR2 FQDESV (reference sequence). The CDR3 region is CASSSKREEGETQYF.